These 15 T cell receptor beta chains were sequenced from one sample in a study of T-cell memory formation after mild COVID-19. Each CDR3 protein is one row after TCRdb ran MiXCR on the 5' RACE reads. The table has 110,000 or so distinct CDR3 sequences, 15% to 20% seen once; the top ten hold roughly 6%. The sequencing input was PBMCs or a T cell subset sorted from them (not recorded which). The source is a man aged 18-30 years who had mild COVID-19 (a few samples of this study predate the infection). Cell type and time point are not known.

The chain recombines TRBV11-3 with TRBJ2-1; D is unclear. Between the trimmed V and J ends, which lost 2 bases and 9 bases, there was a span of 14 bases. The CDR3 consists of 14 residues. The germline CDR1 and CDR2 sequences are SGHNT and YENEEA. The CDR3 coding sequence is TGTGCCAGCAGCTTATCCCCGCTAGTATCTGAGCAGTTCTTC. Its protein product is CASSLSPLVSEQFF.

The sample holds many counts of this clonotype. V gene TRBV7-9 combines with J gene TRBJ2-3; D is unresolved. Trimming removed 4 bases from V and 2 bases from J, with 1 base in between. The CDR3 runs to 11 residues. CDR1 is SEHNR, CDR2 FQNEAQ, per germline (reference sequence). In DNA form, the CDR3 reads TGTGCCAGCAGCTACACAGATACGCAGTATTTT. It specifies CASSYTDTQYF.

The chain recombines TRBV6-2 or TRBV6-3 with TRBJ2-3, with D uncertain. The germline V gene has CDR1 MNHEY and CDR2 SVGEGT. The CDR3 loop spans 14 amino acids. Trimming pared 6 bases from V and 2 bases from J, leaving 12 bases between. The CDR3: CASRNHYITDTQYF. The CDR3 DNA reads as TGTGCCAGCAGAAATCACTACATCACAGATACGCAGTATTTT.

This clonotype showed up just a few times. V gene TRBV4-2 combines with J gene TRBJ2-7, with D hard to call. Trimming shortened V by 0 bases and J by 3 bases, and 15 bases separated the two germline ends. The CDR3 extends over 16 amino acids. Germline V CDR1 and CDR2: LGHNA, YNFKEQ. The chain's CDR3 is CASSQDPVFGSYEQYF. DNA of the CDR3: TGTGCCAGCAGCCAAGATCCAGTTTTCGGTAGCTACGAGCAGTACTTC.

The chain recombines TRBV13 with TRBJ2-1; 8 bases map to TRBD1. Germline V gives CDR1 PRHDT, CDR2 FYEKMQ (reference sequence). The CDR3 extends over 15 amino acids. The V and J ends lost 4 bases and 6 bases, in that order; junction bases with no gene match: 8. CDR3 nucleotide sequence: TGTGCCAGCAGCTCTCAGGGGGCGCGGGGCAATGAGCAGTTCTTC. Amino acids: CASSSQGARGNEQFF. The whole variable domain, filled in from reference TRBV13 and TRBJ2-1, reads AAGVIQSPRHLIKEKRETATLKCYPIPRHDTVYWYQQGPGQDPQFLISFYEKMQSDKGSIPDRFSAQQFSDYHSELNMSSLELGDSALYFCASSSQGARGNEQFFGPGTRLTVL.

This clonotype was seen a handful of times. CDR3: CSASFPSFYGYTF. CDR3 bases: TGCAGTGCTAGCTTTCCCAGTTTCTATGGCTACACCTTC. The chain uses TRBV20-1 and TRBJ1-2, with unresolved D. Germline CDR1 and CDR2: DFQATT and SNEGSKA (reference sequence). The CDR3 is 13 amino acids. V was shortened by 3 bases and J by 4 bases, with 12 bases between the two germline ends.

The rearrangement links TRBV20-1 to TRBJ1-1; no definite D call. Germline assignment: CDR1 DFQATT and CDR2 SNEGSKA (reference sequence). V was pared by 2 bases and J by 0 bases, with 10 bases between. This CDR3 has 14 amino acids. CDR3 DNA sequence: TGCAGTGCTAGAACCGGGAGCATGAACACTGAAGCTTTCTTT. Protein product: CSARTGSMNTEAFF.

The genes are TRBV4-1 and TRBJ1-6; TRBD1 matches at 10 bases. V was pared by 4 bases and J by 6 bases, with 3 bases of the junction left unmatched. The CDR3 has 15 residues. Germline V CDR1 and CDR2: MGHRA, YSYEKL. This CDR3 is CASSPRDRGNSPLHF. In nucleotides, the CDR3 is TGCGCCAGCAGCCCCCGGGACAGGGGTAATTCACCCCTCCACTTT.

J is TRBJ2-7 and V is TRBV5-5; D unresolved. V was shortened by 5 bases and J by 4 bases, with 10 bases between the two germline ends. Germline V gives CDR1 SGHKS, CDR2 YYEKEE (reference sequence). The CDR3 length is 12 residues. The CDR3 is CASSSAMYEQYF. In nucleotides, the CDR3 is TGTGCCAGCAGTTCGGCCATGTACGAGCAGTACTTC. The variable domain in full, completed from reference TRBV5-5 and TRBJ2-7, reads DAGVTQSPTHLIKTRGQQVTLRCSPISGHKSVSWYQQVLGQGPQFIFQYYEKEERGRGNFPDRFSARQFPNYSSELNVNALLLGDSALYLCASSSAMYEQYFGPGTRLTVT.

This clonotype occurred a few times. The V and J genes are TRBV12-3 or TRBV12-4 and TRBJ1-2; no firm D call. V was clipped by 2 bases and J by 0 bases, with 4 bases between them. CDR3 length: 13 residues. The CDR3 nucleotides read TGTGCCAGCAGTTTAAGAGCTAACTATGGCTACACCTTC. Amino acids: CASSLRANYGYTF.

This clonotype was counted between two and nine times. The chain carries TRBV12-3 or TRBV12-4 and TRBJ1-1; maybe TRBD1 (5 bases). This CDR3 comprises 13 residues. The V end was cut by 6 bases, the J end by 0 bases, with 8 bases between. The CDR3 DNA sequence: TGTGCCAGCAGGACGACAGTGAACACTGAAGCTTTCTTT. It translates to CASRTTVNTEAFF.

This clonotype was seen only a few times. The V gene is TRBV11-2, the J gene TRBJ2-5; 7 positions agree with TRBD2. V trimming: 3 bases; J trimming: 4 bases; junction bases outside the gene matches: 14. Germline V gene sequence: CDR1 SGHAT, CDR2 FQNNGV. This CDR3 contains 17 residues. In DNA, the CDR3 is TGTGCCAGCAGCTTCAGCGCGGCGGGGTGGGAGGGAGAGACCCAGTACTTC. As protein: CASSFSAAGWEGETQYF.

The V and J genes are TRBV6-2 or TRBV6-3 and TRBJ2-2, with TRBD1 matching 7 bases. CDR3 length equals 16 residues. Trimming removed 4 bases from V and 0 bases from J; junction bases left unmatched: 5. Germline V gene sequence: CDR1 MNHEY, CDR2 SVGEGT. CDR3 protein: CASSFRQGPNTGELFF. The CDR3 DNA reads TGTGCCAGCAGTTTCAGACAGGGACCGAACACCGGGGAGCTGTTTTTT.

This clonotype was seen a handful of times. The chain recombines TRBV5-1 with TRBJ1-2, with 11 bases aligning to TRBD1. The CDR3 runs 14 residues. V gave up 5 bases and J gave up 4 bases; unmatched junction bases: 4. Germline V gene sequence: CDR1 SGHRS, CDR2 YFSETQ. The CDR3 nucleotides read TGCGCCAGCAGACACGGGACAGGGGGCTATGGCTACACCTTC. This gives the protein CASRHGTGGYGYTF.

In its sample, this clonotype was seen a few times. The chain combines TRBV5-1 with TRBJ2-1, with D unresolved. Trimming stripped 0 bases from V and 9 bases from J, with 10 bases between. The length of the CDR3 is 13 residues. Germline V gene lookup returns CDR1 SGHRS and CDR2 YFSETQ. DNA of the CDR3: TGCGCCAGCAGCTTGGACGTTTCCGGTGAGCAGTTCTTC. Protein: CASSLDVSGEQFF.